What follows describes a single T cell receptor beta chain. Its matching antigen is unknown. TCRdb keeps only in-frame clones here, not all; method: immunoSEQ multiplex PCR. The sample yields roughly 1.4 million clones, 97% to 99% seen once. The source of the sample is a study of shared clonotypes between healthy human individuals. Notes on the study in general: Investigators expected sequencing depth to affect clonotype sharing among donors.

The authors divided CD4+ cells into CD45RA+ naive and CD45RA-negative memory subsets. The CDR3 has 10 residues. This TCR was recovered from a man younger than 45 in good health. The chain employs TRBV21-1 and TRBJ2-7; the listed D gene, TRBD2, was not tested against the DNA. TRBV21-1 is reported as a pseudogene. Source material: naive CD4+ T cells sorted from blood. Subset: CD45RA+ positively selected. The CDR3 loop reads CARIRGEQYF. The DNA for the CDR3 is TGTGCCAGGATCCGGGGAGAGCAGTACTTC.